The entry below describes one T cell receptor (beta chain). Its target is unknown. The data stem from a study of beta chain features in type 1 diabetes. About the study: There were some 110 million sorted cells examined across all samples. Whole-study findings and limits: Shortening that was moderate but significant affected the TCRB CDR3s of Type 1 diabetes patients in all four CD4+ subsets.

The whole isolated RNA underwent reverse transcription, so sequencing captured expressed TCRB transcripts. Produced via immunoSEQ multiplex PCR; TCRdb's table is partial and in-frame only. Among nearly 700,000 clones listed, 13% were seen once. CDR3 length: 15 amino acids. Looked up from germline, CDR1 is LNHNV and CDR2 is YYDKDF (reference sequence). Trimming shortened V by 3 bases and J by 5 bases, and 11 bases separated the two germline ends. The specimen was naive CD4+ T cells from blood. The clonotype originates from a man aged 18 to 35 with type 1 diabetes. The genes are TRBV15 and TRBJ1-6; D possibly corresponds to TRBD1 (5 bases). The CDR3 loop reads CATSSEQGDNSPLHF. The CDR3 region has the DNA TGTGCCACCAGCAGCGAGCAGGGCGATAATTCACCCCTCCACTTT.